A selection of T cell receptor beta chains follows, all from one sample in a study of control samples from healthy donors and cancer patients. Sequenced by immunoSEQ multiplex PCR; TCRdb stores in-frame clones only, minus some. The profile shows around 80,000 clones, around 87% of them singletons. The source material was blood. These receptor sequences come from a man between 45 and 60 years old in good health. CDR3s include the opening cysteine and the closing phenylalanine or tryptophan. Each record gives: J gene, V gene, CDR3 length, clone size, D gene, CDR3 protein, CDR3 DNA. A D gene is named only where the DNA matches it firmly. Clone sizes are given selectively: once, few, many, or a class where the clone is expanded.

TRBJ2-3 TRBV13 16 . TRBD2 CASRPLRTSGNITQYF TGTGCCAGCAGGCCTCTCCGGACTAGCGGGAACATTACGCAGTATTTT
TRBJ2-3 TRBV7-2 16 once TRBD1 CASSLVGQGSTDTQYF TGTGCCAGCAGCTTAGTGGGACAGGGATCGACAGATACGCAGTATTTT
TRBJ2-1 TRBV11-3 13 . . CASSFQGREEQFF TGTGCCAGCAGCTTCCAAGGGCGAGAAGAGCAGTTCTTC
TRBJ2-2 TRBV2 14 . TRBD1 CASCRDRNTGELFF TGTGCCAGTTGCCGGGACAGGAACACCGGGGAGCTGTTTTTT
TRBJ1-6 TRBV9 17 . . CASSPRSGSSYNSPLHF TGTGCCAGCAGCCCGCGGTCGGGGAGCTCCTATAATTCACCCCTCCACTTT
TRBJ1-2 TRBV4-3 15 . . CASSQDRAGVVGYTF TGCGCCAGCAGCCAAGATCGGGCAGGGGTGGTTGGCTACACCTTC
TRBJ1-2 TRBV14 15 . . CASSQVVGANYGYTF TGTGCCAGCAGCCAAGTGGTGGGAGCTAACTATGGCTACACCTTC
TRBJ1-6 TRBV18 15 . TRBD1 CASSPLTGEYSPLHF TGTGCCAGCTCACCACTGACAGGGGAATACTCACCCCTCCACTTT
TRBJ2-5 TRBV5-1 13 . . CASSLEPSGTQYF TGCGCCAGCAGCTTGGAGCCCTCGGGGACCCAGTACTTC
TRBJ2-7 TRBV29-1 12 . TRBD1 CSVVTGRGQQYF TGCAGCGTTGTAACGGGCAGGGGGCAGCAGTACTTC
TRBJ1-5 TRBV12-3/TRBV12-4 13 few . CASSLGEWQPQHF TGTGCCAGCAGTTTGGGGGAGTGGCAGCCCCAGCATTTT
TRBJ2-7 TRBV21-1 12 few . CASSMGTYEQYF TGTGCCAGCAGCATGGGAACCTACGAGCAGTACTTC
TRBJ2-7 TRBV12-3/TRBV12-4 11 . . CASSWGLEQYF TGTGCCAGCAGCTGGGGCCTCGAGCAGTACTTC
TRBJ2-3 TRBV4-2 16 . . CASSQDPRAGADTQYF TGTGCCAGCAGCCAAGATCCGAGGGCGGGTGCAGATACGCAGTATTTT
TRBJ2-3 TRBV7-3 15 . TRBD1 CASSPGTGTYDTQYF TGTGCCAGCAGCCCCGGGACAGGGACCTACGATACGCAGTATTTT
TRBJ2-1 TRBV5-4 16 . TRBD2 CASSLLTSGLHNEQFF TGTGCCAGCAGCTTGCTAACTAGCGGATTACACAATGAGCAGTTCTTC
TRBJ2-3 TRBV7-6 16 . . CASSPLGRDPRDTQYF TGTGCCAGCAGTCCCCTCGGGCGGGACCCACGGGATACGCAGTATTTT
TRBJ1-2 TRBV4-1 20 . TRBD1 CASSLMPRGQGVGANYGYTF TGCGCCAGCAGCCTTATGCCTAGGGGACAGGGGGTAGGGGCCAACTATGGCTACACCTTC
TRBJ1-1 TRBV28 17 . . CASSLLGRGRVNTEAFF TGTGCCAGCAGTTTATTAGGCCGGGGGAGGGTGAACACTGAAGCTTTCTTT
TRBJ1-4 TRBV24-1 16 . . CATSDPTAGPNEKLFF TGTGCCACCAGTGATCCGACGGCAGGCCCTAATGAAAAACTGTTTTTT
TRBJ2-7 TRBV11-3 16 . . CASSNSGEGGWDEQYF TGTGCCAGCAGTAACTCCGGAGAGGGGGGCTGGGACGAGCAGTACTTC
TRBJ2-3 TRBV29-1 16 . . CSVEGGSTLGTDTQYF TGCAGCGTTGAAGGGGGTTCGACACTAGGCACAGATACGCAGTATTTT
TRBJ1-5 TRBV16 17 . TRBD1 CASIDLRQGGSNQPQHF TGTGCCAGCATCGACTTAAGGCAGGGGGGAAGCAATCAGCCCCAGCATTTT
TRBJ2-1 TRBV25-1 14 few . CASSVPGGGNEQFF TGTGCCAGCAGTGTGCCAGGGGGAGGCAATGAGCAGTTCTTC
TRBJ2-2 TRBV24-1 14 . . CATSSGPNSGELFF TGTGCCACCAGCTCGGGCCCCAACTCCGGGGAGCTGTTTTTT
TRBJ1-5 TRBV4-3 13 . . CASSQDIGTYQHF TGCGCCAGCAGCCAAGATATCGGGACATACCAGCATTTT
TRBJ2-1 TRBV11-3 15 . TRBD1 CASSLTGGNYNEQFF TGTGCCAGCAGCTTGACAGGGGGCAACTACAATGAGCAGTTCTTC
TRBJ1-2 TRBV4-3 13 . . CASSQDRGLGYTF TGCGCCAGCAGCCAAGATCGAGGCTTGGGCTACACCTTC
TRBJ1-6 TRBV30 18 . . CAWSVPLDIEGYNSPLHF TGTGCCTGGAGTGTACCTCTAGATATAGAGGGGTATAATTCACCCCTCCACTTT
TRBJ2-2 TRBV5-1 15 . . CASFPGTSNTGELFF TGCGCCTCCTTCCCGGGGACTTCGAACACCGGGGAGCTGTTTTTT
TRBJ2-3 TRBV7-3 16 . . CASSSRPDHSTDTQYF TGTGCCAGCAGCTCTCGCCCCGACCACAGCACAGATACGCAGTATTTT
TRBJ2-1 TRBV19 18 . TRBD2 CASSIALLAGDRYDEQFF TGTGCCAGTAGTATAGCCCTCCTAGCGGGAGATCGATACGATGAGCAGTTCTTC
TRBJ1-2 TRBV2 14 many . CASSTRQGRYGYTF TGTGCCAGCAGTACCCGGCAGGGGAGGTATGGCTACACCTTC
TRBJ1-5 TRBV10-3 13 . . CAGSRVPGQPQHF TGTGCCGGGAGCCGTGTCCCAGGTCAGCCCCAGCATTTT
TRBJ2-5 TRBV15 16 . TRBD1 CATSRDTDRGEETQYF TGTGCCACCAGCAGAGATACGGACAGGGGTGAAGAGACCCAGTACTTC
TRBJ2-3 TRBV2 17 . TRBD2 CASRPGASGRGTDTQYF TGTGCCAGCAGACCCGGAGCGAGCGGGAGGGGGACAGATACGCAGTATTTT
TRBJ1-1 TRBV28 12 once . CASKNRVSQAFF TGTGCCAGCAAGAACAGGGTTTCTCAAGCTTTCTTT
TRBJ1-1 TRBV5-1 14 . . CASSLAGLNSEAFF TGCGCCAGCAGCTTGGCGGGGCTGAACAGTGAAGCTTTCTTT
TRBJ1-2 TRBV30 12 . TRBD1 CAWEDRANGYTF TGTGCCTGGGAAGACAGGGCAAATGGCTACACCTTC
TRBJ1-1 TRBV7-9 14 . . CASSAGRSNTEAFF TGTGCCAGCAGCGCGGGGAGGTCGAACACTGAAGCTTTCTTT
TRBJ1-2 TRBV2 17 . . CASSEARLEVFPKSGTF TGTGCCAGCAGTGAAGCCCGTCTCGAGGTCTTTCCCAAGTCCGGCACCTTC
TRBJ1-2 TRBV9 15 . . CASSVGGAVGYGYTF TGTGCCAGCAGCGTAGGAGGGGCAGTGGGCTATGGCTACACCTTC